The rows below give T cell receptor beta chains drawn from one sample of a study of T cells expressing NK-cell markers. TCRdb reanalyzed the 5' RACE reads and collapses them to one entry per CDR3 protein, without DNA. The sample table includes about 540,000 distinct CDR3 sequences. The source material was blood T cells: a sorted CD56 or NKG2C T cell subset, CD4+ or CD8+ T cells, or bulk PBMC T cells (not recorded which). The receptors here all came from a man between 18 and 29 years old in good health. Each CDR3 is given with its conserved first and last residue. Fields, in order: V gene, J gene, CDR3 protein.

TRBV25-1	TRBJ2-5	CASTGRETQYF
TRBV11-1	TRBJ2-4	CASSLAGLAGDPAKNIQYF
TRBV4-1	TRBJ2-1	CASSQDRGIAQFF
TRBV6-5	TRBJ1-5	CASLDAASNQPQHF
TRBV11-2	TRBJ2-1	CASSLGYVQFF
TRBV6-5	TRBJ1-2	CASSYVRGQGANYGYTF
TRBV14	TRBJ1-1	CASSQTGGLNTEAFF
TRBV5-1	TRBJ2-1	CASSLRLAGTNEQFF
TRBV7-3	TRBJ2-2	CASSLVARTGELFF
TRBV4-1	TRBJ2-7	CASSQEERQLGAYEQYF
TRBV19	TRBJ1-5	CASSFTGTHSNQPQHF
TRBV3-1	TRBJ2-1	CASSQDRAGVYNEQFF
TRBV9	TRBJ2-1	CASSVVGNLYNEQFF
TRBV7-2	TRBJ2-3	CASSLAGTSGSTDTQYF
TRBV19	TRBJ1-3	CASSSHTGNTIYF
TRBV4-3	TRBJ2-3	CASSQSGRSDTQYF
TRBV20-1	TRBJ2-3	CSAVPGQKFTDTQYF
TRBV4-2	TRBJ2-7	CASSQRASGGFYEQYF
TRBV3-1	TRBJ1-6	CASSRPTGRNSPLHF
TRBV6-5	TRBJ2-7	CASRNTAREQYF
TRBV12-3/TRBV12-4	TRBJ1-1	CADAEGKGTEAFF
TRBV5-1	TRBJ2-6	CASSLVPRTGRSGANVLTF
TRBV14	TRBJ2-6	CASSHQAGLRANVLTF
TRBV7-9	TRBJ1-2	CASSLGTGDSYGYTF
TRBV21-1	TRBJ2-7	CASSSDSRGTIYEQYF
TRBV7-9	TRBJ2-5	CASRSRAEQETQYF
TRBV18	TRBJ2-1	CASSQTGVSYNEQFF
TRBV11-2	TRBJ2-5	CASSLEGTSLRGGTQYF
TRBV12-3/TRBV12-4	TRBJ1-6	CASKVGQGASPLHF
TRBV12-3/TRBV12-4	TRBJ2-1	CASTSFSGNEQFF
TRBV12-3/TRBV12-4	TRBJ1-2	CASSPQGARDYGYTF
TRBV6-5	TRBJ1-1	CASSYYAGGNTEAFF
TRBV6-1	TRBJ1-1	CASSPAPGSTEAFF
TRBV5-1	TRBJ2-1	CASSLKWDSYNEQFF
TRBV15	TRBJ1-2	CATSRDRGGARYTF
TRBV4-1	TRBJ2-1	CASSLATQSSYNEQFF
TRBV5-1	TRBJ1-1	CASSPDGDIEAFF